Shown below are 11 T cell receptor beta chains from a single sample sequenced in a study of blood T cell repertoires in COVID-19. Sequencing used immunoSEQ multiplex PCR; TCRdb keeps in-frame clones, though not all of them. The table has under 95,000 clones, around 80% seen once; the top ten hold more than 25%. Sequencing was carried out using peripheral blood. The receptors here all came from a woman of 80 years or more with active or convalescent COVID-19.

The chain employs TRBV19 and TRBJ1-6; 7 nucleotides align to TRBD1. This CDR3 spans 17 amino acids. J was trimmed by 0 bases and V by 3 bases; bases with no gene match: 5. CDR1 LNHDA and CDR2 SQIVND come from the germline V gene (reference sequence). Here the CDR3 DNA reads TGTGCCAGTAGTATGGGACAGCTTAGCTCCTATAATTCACCCCTCCACTTT. Its protein is CASSMGQLSSYNSPLHF.

This clone occurred once. V gene TRBV6-4 combines with J gene TRBJ2-2, with 7 bases lining up with TRBD2. This CDR3 contains 13 residues. Germline CDR1 is MRHNA and CDR2 is SNTAGT. V was clipped by 5 bases and J by 11 bases; unmatched bases: 8. CDR3 nucleotide sequence: TGTGCCAGCAGTTCCAGCGGGGCTGGCGAGCTGTTTTTT. Protein product: CASSSSGAGELFF.

This chain uses TRBV28 with TRBJ2-7; TRBD1 agrees at 8 bases. The V segment lost 4 bases and the J segment 13 bases; nucleotides outside the gene matches: 9. Germline values: CDR1 MDHEN, CDR2 SYDVKM. CDR3 size: 12 residues. The DNA for the CDR3 is TGTGCCAGCAGTTCCCCGGACAGGGAGTCCTACTTC. Its translation: CASSSPDRESYF.

The chain combines TRBV5-1 with TRBJ2-3; 8 nucleotides match TRBD1. V shed 0 bases, J shed 0 bases, and the junction held 3 bases outside the gene matches. Per the germline V gene, CDR1 is SGHRS and CDR2 is YFSETQ. The CDR3 totals 16 residues. The CDR3 region is CASSLAGQGSTDTQYF. In nucleotides, the CDR3 is TGCGCCAGCAGCTTGGCCGGACAGGGAAGCACAGATACGCAGTATTTT.

The chain has TRBV9 and TRBJ1-5, with 8 bases fitting TRBD1. V was clipped by 0 bases and J by 7 bases; unmatched bases: 3. Germline V CDR1 and CDR2: SGDLS, YYNGEE. CDR3 length equals 14 residues. Written as DNA, the CDR3 is TGTGCCAGCAGCGTAGGACAGGGGACGCAGCCCCAGCATTTT. This gives the protein CASSVGQGTQPQHF.

The chain joins TRBV5-4 to TRBJ1-4; TRBD1 agrees at 9 bases. V was clipped by 4 bases and J by 5 bases; unmatched bases: 3. The CDR3 covers 14 residues. Germline V gene lookup returns CDR1 SGHNT and CDR2 YYREEE (reference sequence). The CDR3 nucleotides read TGTGCCAGCAGCGCGGACAGGGGAAATGAAAAACTGTTTTTT. Its protein product is CASSADRGNEKLFF.

The chain recombines TRBV12-3 or TRBV12-4 with TRBJ1-1; the D is unclear. The ends were cut back, 3 bases at V and 11 bases at J, with 16 bases in the middle. CDR3 size: 13 residues. The CDR3 loop is CASSFSSSVLAFF. DNA of the CDR3: TGTGCCAGCAGTTTTTCATCCAGCGTTCTCGCTTTCTTT.

This chain uses TRBV28 with TRBJ1-2; 7 positions match TRBD1. In germline, CDR1 is MDHEN, CDR2 SYDVKM. V shed 5 bases, J shed 4 bases, and the junction held 7 bases outside the gene matches. The CDR3 runs 14 residues. The CDR3 DNA reads as TGTGCCAGCAGTCGGGACAGCTGGGCCTATGGCTACACCTTC. This encodes CASSRDSWAYGYTF.

The chain employs TRBV11-3 and TRBJ2-3; 8 bases are a match to TRBD1. With V trimmed by 4 bases and J by 5 bases, 5 bases remained unmatched. Germline CDR1 SGHNT, CDR2 YENEEA. This CDR3 has 14 residues. The CDR3 is CASSSGQGVDTQYF. The CDR3 DNA reads as TGTGCCAGCAGCTCTGGACAGGGAGTAGATACGCAGTATTTT.

DNA of the CDR3: TGTGCCAGCAGCCCCTTCGGAGGGCGGGGAACTGAAGCTTTCTTT. This sequence encodes CASSPFGGRGTEAFF. This sequence joins TRBV7-2 and TRBJ1-1; D is uncertain. V lost 5 bases to trimming and J lost 5 bases, with 18 bases between them. Germline values: CDR1 SGHTA, CDR2 FQGNSA. The CDR3 runs 15 residues.

This rearrangement joins TRBV6-1 to TRBJ1-2; possible D gene TRBD1, 6 bases. CDR1 is MNHNS and CDR2 is SASEGT in the germline V gene. Trimming took off 1 base at V and 4 bases at J, with 16 bases between the two ends. The CDR3 runs to 16 residues. CDR3 nucleotide sequence: TGTGCCAGCAGTGAAGGCGGGGGCTCAGCCCTCTATGGCTACACCTTC. It codes for CASSEGGGSALYGYTF.